This T cell receptor (beta chain) was sequenced for a study of beta chain features in type 1 diabetes. Germline assignment: CDR1 ENHRY and CDR2 SYGVKD. CDR3 size: 14 residues. Notes on this clone: Its antigen is undetermined. Sequence at one end of the junction differs from germline and may be a read error.

The study's findings and limits: TCRB CDR3 length was moderately but significantly reduced in all four CD4+ subsets of Type 1 diabetes patients.

The whole isolated RNA underwent reverse transcription, so sequencing captured expressed TCRB transcripts. The assay was immunoSEQ multiplex PCR, and TCRdb's table has in-frame clones only and misses some. The table records about 370,000 clones, 9.5% to 10% of them present only once. The sequence derives from a man aged 25-40 years with type 1 diabetes. This sequence joins TRBV10-3 and TRBJ2-7; 9 bases map to TRBD1. The sequencing sample was made of central memory CD4+ T cells from blood. The chain's CDR3 is CASSWGQGSYEQYF. CDR3 nucleotide sequence: TGTGCCAGCAGTTGGGGACAGGGTTCCTACGAGCAGTACTTC.